These T cell receptor beta chains were read from a single sample in a study of T cell changes during pregnancy in multiple sclerosis. TCRdb keeps only in-frame clones here, not all; method: immunoSEQ multiplex PCR. Of more than 65,000 clones in the sample, approximately 91% were seen once. Material: peripheral blood, obtained in the first trimester of pregnancy. The receptors shown here come from a female donor with multiple sclerosis, enrolled in a pregnancy study. CDR3s include the opening cysteine and the closing phenylalanine or tryptophan. D genes are given only for firm matches. A clone size is listed for some rows: how often the clone was seen (once, few, many), or a class if it is expanded.

abundance	j_gene	d_gene	v_gene	CDR3nt	CDR3aa
few	TRBJ1-1	TRBD1	TRBV7-9	TGTGCCAGCAGCCCGAGGGGGCATGACACTGAAGCTTTCTTT	CASSPRGHDTEAFF
-	TRBJ2-3	-	TRBV6-5	TGTGCCAGCAGTCCCCGGGGGTCCCGGACAGATACGCAGTATTTT	CASSPRGSRTDTQYF
-	TRBJ2-7	TRBD2	TRBV4-2	TGTGCCAGCAGCCAACACAGCGGGGGCCCACCCTACGAGCAGTACTTC	CASSQHSGGPPYEQYF
once	TRBJ1-6	TRBD1	TRBV2	TGTGCCAGCAGTAGGGAACAGGGGGATTATAATTCACCCCTCCACTTT	CASSREQGDYNSPLHF
-	TRBJ2-3	-	TRBV29-1	TGCAGCGTTGATCGGGGATTCACAGATACGCAGTATTTT	CSVDRGFTDTQYF
-	TRBJ2-2	TRBD1	TRBV2	TGTGCCAGCAGTCCGACAGGGGATGGCACCGGGGAGCTGTTTTTT	CASSPTGDGTGELFF
-	TRBJ2-3	-	TRBV19	TGTGCCAGTAGTATAGACCCGGCAGATACGCAGTATTTT	CASSIDPADTQYF
-	TRBJ2-7	-	TRBV5-1	TGCGCCAGCAGCTTGTCTGGTTTGCAAGGGAGGCCCTACGAGCAGTACTTC	CASSLSGLQGRPYEQYF
-	TRBJ2-1	-	TRBV19	TGTGCCAGTAGTATAATCTGGCATCAGTTCTACAATGAGCAGTTCTTC	CASSIIWHQFYNEQFF
-	TRBJ1-4	-	TRBV18	TGTGCCAGCTCGGCGCGGCGTAATGAAAAACTGTTTTTT	CASSARRNEKLFF
-	TRBJ2-7	-	TRBV6-5	TGTGCCAGCAGTCCGGGTTTGGGAGGATCTGGCGAGCAGTACTTC	CASSPGLGGSGEQYF
-	TRBJ1-1	-	TRBV6-1	TGTGCCAGCAGTGACCAGCCGGGAGGTTCTGAAGCTTTCTTT	CASSDQPGGSEAFF
-	TRBJ2-1	TRBD2	TRBV5-4	TGTGCCAGCAGTTCGGGACTAGCGGGAGGTTACGATGAGCAGTTCTTC	CASSSGLAGGYDEQFF
-	TRBJ2-7	TRBD1	TRBV7-2	TGTGCCAGCAGCGTTCCGGGACAGGGGTCCCACGAGCAGTACTTC	CASSVPGQGSHEQYF
-	TRBJ1-2	TRBD1	TRBV30	TGTGCCTGGAGTGTACGGACAGGATCTCAAGCCTTCTATGGCTACACCTTC	CAWSVRTGSQAFYGYTF
-	TRBJ2-5	TRBD2	TRBV7-3	TGTGCCAGCAGCTTGGGACTAGCGGGGGGCCAAGAGACCCAGTACTTC	CASSLGLAGGQETQYF
-	TRBJ2-5	-	TRBV6-5	TGTGCCAGCAGTTATCAGGGGACCCAGTACTTC	CASSYQGTQYF
-	TRBJ1-1	-	TRBV13	TGTGCCAGCAGCTCTCTAAATTACGAAGCTTTCTTT	CASSSLNYEAFF
-	TRBJ2-5	-	TRBV7-2	TGTGCCAGCAGCCCCGGGGGCGGGAGCTTCGGAGAGACCCAGTACTTC	CASSPGGGSFGETQYF
-	TRBJ2-2	TRBD1	TRBV27	TGTGCCAGCACGCGTAGACAGGGGGCGAACACCGGGGAGCTGTTTTTT	CASTRRQGANTGELFF